This TCR beta chain was captured by sequencing in a study of cytomegalovirus exposure and HLA in healthy donors. Researchers ran the PCR with 60 Vbeta and 13 Jbeta primers. Measured with immunoSEQ multiplex PCR; TCRdb has only the in-frame clones, and not every one. The repertoire has fewer than 250,000 clones, 70% to 75% of them found once; the top ten carry approximately 4.8%. Trimming cost V 1 base and J 2 bases, with 11 bases left between them. The germline V gene encodes CDR1 SGHTA and CDR2 FQGNSA. CDR3 length: 15 residues. Source material: PBMCs. The clonotype comes from a man aged 25 to 40 in good health and CMV-seropositive. The genes are TRBV7-2 and TRBJ1-1, with unresolved D. This CDR3 is CASSLGAGANTEAFF. The DNA for the CDR3 is TGTGCCAGCAGCTTAGGGGCGGGAGCTAACACTGAAGCTTTCTTT.